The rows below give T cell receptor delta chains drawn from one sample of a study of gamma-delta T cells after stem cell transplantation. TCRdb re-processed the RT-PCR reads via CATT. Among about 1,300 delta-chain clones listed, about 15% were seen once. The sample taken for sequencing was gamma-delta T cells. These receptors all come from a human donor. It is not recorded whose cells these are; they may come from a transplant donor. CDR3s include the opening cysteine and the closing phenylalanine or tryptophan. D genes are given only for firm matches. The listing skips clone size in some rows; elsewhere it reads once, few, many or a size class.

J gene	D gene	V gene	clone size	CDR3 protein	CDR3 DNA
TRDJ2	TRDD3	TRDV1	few	CALGERGGITGGYVLTAQLFF	TGTGCTCTTGGGGAACGAGGGGGGATAACTGGGGGATACGTTTTGACAGCACAACTCTTCTTT
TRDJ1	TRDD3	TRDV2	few	CACDTLFPRGGVGDTPDKLIF	TGTGCCTGTGACACCCTCTTCCCTAGGGGAGGAGTGGGGGATACGCCCGATAAACTCATCTTT
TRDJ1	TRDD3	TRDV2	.	CACDALRPGGYVTDKLIF	TGTGCCTGTGACGCCCTTCGGCCTGGGGGATACGTCACCGATAAACTCATCTTT
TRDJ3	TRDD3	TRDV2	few	CACDTVLGDTAGSWDTRQMFF	TGTGCCTGTGACACCGTACTGGGGGATACAGCAGGCTCCTGGGACACCCGACAGATGTTTTTC
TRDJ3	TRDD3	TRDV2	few	CACDTVLTGGLINWDTRQMFF	TGTGCCTGTGACACCGTCCTTACTGGGGGGCTCATAAACTGGGACACCCGACAGATGTTTTTC
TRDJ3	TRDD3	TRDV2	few	CACDTLLGDTQYWDTRQMFF	TGTGCCTGTGACACGTTACTGGGGGATACGCAATACTGGGACACCCGACAGATGTTTTTC
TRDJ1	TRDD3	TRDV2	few	CACDPLVDWGIPSDTDKLIF	TGTGCCTGTGACCCCCTGGTTGATTGGGGGATACCCTCGGACACCGATAAACTCATCTTT
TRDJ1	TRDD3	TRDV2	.	CACDTLLGDTRTHTDKLIF	TGTGCCTGTGACACTCTACTGGGGGATACCAGAACCCACACCGATAAACTCATCTTT
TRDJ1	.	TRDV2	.	CACDTWGGPGVDTDKLIF	TGTGCCTGTGACACGTGGGGGGGCCCGGGCGTTGACACCGATAAACTCATCTTT
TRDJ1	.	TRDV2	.	CACDTWSYNRDDKLIF	TGTGCCTGTGACACTTGGTCGTACAATCGGGACGATAAACTCATCTTT
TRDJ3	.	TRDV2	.	CACDTAGIGGLIGAWDTRQMFF	TGTGCCTGTGACACCGCCGGGATTGGGGGGTTAATTGGTGCCTGGGACACCCGACAGATGTTTTTC
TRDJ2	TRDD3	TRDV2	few	CACDTVGVGDTPLTAQLFF	TGTGCCTGTGACACCGTGGGAGTGGGGGATACCCCTTTGACAGCACAACTCTTCTTT
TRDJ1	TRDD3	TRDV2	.	CACDTVVTGGSYTDKLIF	TGTGCCTGTGACACCGTAGTCACTGGGGGATCTTACACCGATAAACTCATCTTT
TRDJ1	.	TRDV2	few	CACDTLGAHTDKLIF	TGTGCCTGTGACACCCTAGGGGCACACACCGATAAACTCATCTTT
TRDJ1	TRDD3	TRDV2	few	CACDKVLGDTKYTDKLIF	TGTGCCTGTGACAAAGTACTGGGGGATACTAAGTACACCGATAAACTCATCTTT
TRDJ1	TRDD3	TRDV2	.	CACDTIQNLGDRAPYNLIF	TGTGCCTGTGACACCATCCAGAATCTGGGGGATAGGGCCCCATATAACCTCATCTTT
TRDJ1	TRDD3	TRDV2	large	CACDRLLLGDTIPYTDKLIF	TGTGCCTGTGACCGGCTCTTACTGGGGGATACGATTCCGTACACCGATAAACTCATCTTT
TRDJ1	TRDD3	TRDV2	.	CACDWLTTGGYRTDKLIF	TGTGCCTGTGACTGGCTAACAACTGGGGGATACAGGACCGATAAACTCATCTTT
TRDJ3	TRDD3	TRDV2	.	CACDTEGLGGYTIRSSWDTRQMFF	TGTGCCTGTGACACCGAAGGCCTTGGGGGATACACGATCCGAAGCTCCTGGGACACCCGACAGATGTTTTTC
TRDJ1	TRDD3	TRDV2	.	CACDTVEVGDSYTDKLIF	TGTGCCTGTGACACCGTTGAGGTGGGGGATTCCTATACCGATAAACTCATCTTT
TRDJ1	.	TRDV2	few	CACDVITGTDKLIF	TGTGCCTGTGATGTCATCACAGGCACCGATAAACTCATCTTT
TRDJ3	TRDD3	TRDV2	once	CACDTGGLGDTSASWDTRQMFF	TGTGCCTGTGACACAGGGGGACTGGGGGATACGTCCGCCTCCTGGGACACCCGACAGATGTTTTTC
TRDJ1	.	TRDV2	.	CACDTLLGKQEYTDKLIF	TGTGCCTGTGACACCCTCCTTGGGAAGCAGGAGTACACCGATAAACTCATCTTT
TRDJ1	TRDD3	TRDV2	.	CACDRLGGDKLIF	TGTGCCTGTGACCGACTGGGGGGAGATAAACTCATCTTT
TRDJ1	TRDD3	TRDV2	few	CACDAWGPSTDKLIF	TGTGCTTGTGACGCCTGGGGGCCATCCACCGATAAACTCATCTTT
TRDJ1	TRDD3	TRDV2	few	CACDTLYGGYEGTDKLIF	TGTGCCTGTGACACTCTCTACGGGGGATACGAGGGTACCGATAAACTCATCTTT
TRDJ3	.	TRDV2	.	CACDFAGDPFSWDTRQMFF	TGTGCCTGTGACTTCGCGGGGGACCCGTTCTCCTGGGACACCCGACAGATGTTTTTC
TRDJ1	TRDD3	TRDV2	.	CACDPISGGYAADETDKLIF	TGTGCCTGTGACCCCATTTCTGGGGGATACGCGGCCGACGAAACCGATAAACTCATCTTT
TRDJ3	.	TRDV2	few	CACDTYFASSWDTRQMFF	TGTGCCTGTGACACGTACTTCGCGAGCTCCTGGGACACCCGACAGATGTTTTTC
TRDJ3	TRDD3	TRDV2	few	CACDTLLGDTGSSWDTRQMFF	TGTGCCTGTGACACCCTACTGGGGGATACGGGGAGCTCCTGGGACACCCGACAGATGTTTTTC
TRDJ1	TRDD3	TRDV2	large	CACDTLGDTVPTDKLIF	TGTGCCTGTGACACCCTGGGGGATACTGTTCCGACCGATAAACTCATCTTT
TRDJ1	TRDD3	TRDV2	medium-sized	CACDRLGDTDKLIF	TGTGCCTGTGATCGACTGGGGGACACCGATAAACTCATCTTT
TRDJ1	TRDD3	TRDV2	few	CACDTVELGDKELIF	TGTGCCTGTGACACCGTAGAACTGGGGGATAAGGAACTCATCTTT
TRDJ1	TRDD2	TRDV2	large	CACDAIPTVVGPEYNTDKLIF	TGTGCCTGTGACGCGATTCCTACTGTAGTGGGTCCCGAATATAACACCGATAAACTCATCTTT
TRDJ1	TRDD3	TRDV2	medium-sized	CACDRLGDTHFYTDKLIF	TGTGCCTGTGACAGGCTGGGGGATACGCATTTCTACACCGATAAACTCATCTTT
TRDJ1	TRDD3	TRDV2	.	CACDSLLGDTRLDYTDTLIF	TGTGCCTGTGACTCCCTCCTGGGGGATACGCGGCTGGATTACACCGATACACTCATCTTT
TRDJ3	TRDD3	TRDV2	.	CACDPLLGDTSSWDTRQMFF	TGTGCCTGTGACCCGCTACTGGGGGATACGAGCTCCTGGGACACCCGACAGATGTTTTTC
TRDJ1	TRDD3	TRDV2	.	CACDSSQTGGYATDKLIF	TGTGCCTGTGATAGCAGTCAAACTGGGGGATACGCGACCGATAAACTCATCTTT
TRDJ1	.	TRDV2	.	CACDTMGVLNDKLIF	TGTGCCTGTGACACCATGGGGGTCCTTAACGATAAACTCATCTTT
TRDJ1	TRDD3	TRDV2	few	CACDTWGIQLTDKLIF	TGTGCCTGTGACACGTGGGGGATACAGCTCACCGATAAACTCATCTTT
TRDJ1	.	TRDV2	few	CACDTLLPYTDKLIF	TGTGCCTGTGACACCCTCCTGCCGTACACCGATAAACTCATCTTT
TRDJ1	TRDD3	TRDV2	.	CACSGIPLGDTRGDDKLIF	TGTGCCTGTTCTGGAATACCGCTGGGGGATACGCGAGGGGACGATAAACTCATCTTT
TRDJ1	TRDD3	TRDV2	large	CACDTIPQGDTLTDKLIF	TGTGCCTGTGACACCATCCCGCAGGGGGATACGCTCACCGATAAACTCATCTTT
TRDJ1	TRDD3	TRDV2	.	CACDTLLGETDKLIF	TGTGCCTGTGACACTCTACTGGGGGAGACCGATAAACTCATCTTT
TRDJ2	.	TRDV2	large	CACESLGTLTAQLFF	TGTGCCTGTGAGAGTCTGGGGACTTTGACAGCACAACTCTTCTTT
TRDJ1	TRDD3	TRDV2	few	CACDTVQLGDTPDADKLIF	TGTGCCTGTGACACCGTTCAACTGGGGGATACGCCGGATGCCGATAAACTCATCTTT
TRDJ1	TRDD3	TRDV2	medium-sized	CACDTLSPDTRGVYTDKLIF	TGTGCCTGTGACACCCTATCGCCGGATACGCGGGGGGTGTACACCGATAAACTCATCTTT